The rows below give T cell receptor beta chains drawn from one sample of a study of human T cells and chemical hapten exposure. TCRdb processed the RACE reads anew with MiXCR; each CDR3 protein has one entry. The sample gives some 90,000 distinct CDR3 sequences, just under 9% of which show up once; about 3.1% is in the top ten. The sample consisted of whole blood. The receptors shown here come from a female donor in good health. Some clones in this sample may be carry-over from other donors' samples. CDR3s include the opening cysteine and the closing phenylalanine or tryptophan. A D gene is named only where the DNA matches it firmly. Size is stated for part of the rows, as once, few or many counts, or as a class when the clone is expanded.

v_gene	d_gene	j_gene	abundance	CDR3nt	CDR3aa
TRBV5-1	NA	TRBJ1-1	many	TGCGCCAGCAGCGTCGAACAACAGGAGACTGAAGCTTTCTTT	CASSVEQQETEAFF
TRBV28	TRBD2	TRBJ2-7	many	TGTGCCAGCAGTCCACGCGTCGGGGGGACCTGTTACTTC	CASSPRVGGTCYF
TRBV5-1	TRBD2	TRBJ2-5	NA	TGCGCCAGCAGCGTCAGCGGGGCAGAGACCCAGTACTTC	CASSVSGAETQYF
TRBV2	NA	TRBJ1-1	few	TGTGCCTCGACGCGGGCGCTGTGGGCGAACACTGAAGCTTTCTTT	CASTRALWANTEAFF
TRBV20-1	NA	TRBJ2-1	many	TGCAGTGCCATGGCGGGATTCTACAATGAGCAGTTCTTC	CSAMAGFYNEQFF
TRBV12-3/TRBV12-4	NA	TRBJ2-1	NA	TGTGCCAGCAGGGACCACTTAATAGAGCAGTTCTTC	CASRDHLIEQFF
TRBV2	NA	TRBJ2-5	few	TGTGCCAGCAGTGTATACAGGTCCCAAGAGACCCAGTACTTC	CASSVYRSQETQYF
TRBV7-3	NA	TRBJ2-3	many	TGTGCCAGCAGCCCCCCGAACGGAGATACGCAGTATTTT	CASSPPNGDTQYF
TRBV20-1	TRBD2	TRBJ2-3	many	TGCAGTGCTAGGTTAGCGGGAGTAGATACGCAGTATTTT	CSARLAGVDTQYF
TRBV20-1	NA	TRBJ1-2	many	TGCAGTGCTAGCCCGACAGAAAACTATGGCTACACCTTC	CSASPTENYGYTF
TRBV6-5	NA	TRBJ2-3	NA	TGTGCCAGCAGTGACCCGGGCACAGATACGCAGTATTTT	CASSDPGTDTQYF
TRBV12-3/TRBV12-4	NA	TRBJ2-1	NA	TGTGCCAGCAGTCCCTACGGAGGCCCCCCTAATGAGCAGTTCTTC	CASSPYGGPPNEQFF
TRBV27	TRBD2	TRBJ2-3	few	TGTGCCAGCAGTTCCGGGCGGCTAGCGGGCCCAGATACGCAGTATTTT	CASSSGRLAGPDTQYF
TRBV20-1	NA	TRBJ1-1	many	TGCAGTGCCCGGGACGCATGGCCGAGCACTGAAGCTTTCTTT	CSARDAWPSTEAFF
TRBV10-3	NA	TRBJ1-2	few	TGTGCCACCCAGGAGCCGAACGGGCTCCGTGGCTACACCTTC	CATQEPNGLRGYTF
TRBV10-3	TRBD1	TRBJ1-1	many	TGTGCCATCAGTTTAGGGGGCTTGTCAACTGAAGCTTTCTTT	CAISLGGLSTEAFF
TRBV28	TRBD1	TRBJ2-3	few	TGTGCCAGCAGCCTGGACAGGGTTTATACGCAGTATTTT	CASSLDRVYTQYF
TRBV10-2	NA	TRBJ2-5	few	TGCGCCAGCAGTGATAGGATGAAGCGGTCCCAAGAGACCCAGTACTTC	CASSDRMKRSQETQYF
TRBV6-5	TRBD1	TRBJ1-2	NA	TGTGCCAGCAAATGGACAGGGGGACCTTCACTCTATCGCTACACCTTC	CASKWTGGPSLYRYTF
TRBV19	NA	TRBJ1-5	NA	TGTGCCAGTAGTATGAATCCCTCGGGGCAGCCCCAGCATTTT	CASSMNPSGQPQHF
TRBV6-5	NA	TRBJ2-4	many	TGTGCCAGCAGAAAATCAGCCAGCCCCAAAAACATTCAGTACTTC	CASRKSASPKNIQYF
TRBV14	NA	TRBJ2-3	few	TGTGCCAGCAGCCAGGGCCTCCCAGATACGCAGTATTTT	CASSQGLPDTQYF
TRBV7-2	TRBD2	TRBJ2-1	NA	TGTGCCAGCGGGGGGACTAGCGGTTACAATGAGCAGTTCTTC	CASGGTSGYNEQFF
TRBV7-2	TRBD1	TRBJ2-5	few	TGTGCCAGCAGCTCGAACAGGGGTGAGACCCAGTACTTC	CASSSNRGETQYF
TRBV20-1	TRBD2	TRBJ2-1	NA	TGCAGTGTTAATAGCGGGCCCTACAATGAGCAGTTCTTC	CSVNSGPYNEQFF
TRBV29-1	NA	TRBJ1-1	many	TGCAGCGTTGAACATCTGGAGGGCACTGAAGCTTTCTTT	CSVEHLEGTEAFF
TRBV5-1	NA	TRBJ2-5	NA	TGCGCCAGCAGCCTCCATCCAGGCCAAGAGACCCAGTACTTC	CASSLHPGQETQYF
TRBV6-2/TRBV6-3	NA	TRBJ1-5	many	TGTGCCAGCAGTTACTTTGAGTTCTCCAAGCCCCAGCATTTT	CASSYFEFSKPQHF
TRBV7-8	TRBD1	TRBJ1-2	many	TGTGCCAGCAGCTCAGACAGGGGAGGCGGCTACACCTTC	CASSSDRGGGYTF
TRBV29-1	NA	TRBJ2-1	NA	TGCAGCGTCTCGGTCGCTGAATCCGGGGATGACAATGAGCAGTTCTTC	CSVSVAESGDDNEQFF
TRBV7-9	NA	TRBJ2-1	many	TGTGCCAGCAGCTCCGGACTAACTTACAATGAGCAGTTCTTC	CASSSGLTYNEQFF
TRBV11-2	TRBD1	TRBJ2-5	many	TGTGCCAGCAGCTACTTTTCACAGGGGCAAGAGACCCAGTACTTC	CASSYFSQGQETQYF
TRBV28	TRBD1	TRBJ2-7	NA	TGTGCCAGCACTGGGTACAGGGGTACTTACGAGCAGTACTTC	CASTGYRGTYEQYF
TRBV28	NA	TRBJ2-7	few	TGTGCCAGCAGTACCACCTGGTACGAGCAGTACTTC	CASSTTWYEQYF
TRBV9	TRBD1	TRBJ2-1	many	TGTGCCAGCAGCGCGGGACAGTACCTTTACAATGAGCAGTTCTTC	CASSAGQYLYNEQFF
TRBV5-1	TRBD1	TRBJ2-3	NA	TGCGCCAGCAGCTTACAGGGGGCAGGGACAGATACGCAGTATTTT	CASSLQGAGTDTQYF
TRBV5-5	NA	TRBJ1-2	many	TGTGCCAGCAGCTTGGCTCCCGGTGAATCCGATGGCTACACCTTC	CASSLAPGESDGYTF
TRBV5-4	NA	TRBJ2-1	many	TGTGCCAGCAGCCTGGGACTCACCAGCTCCTACAATGAGCAGTTCTTC	CASSLGLTSSYNEQFF
TRBV12-3/TRBV12-4	TRBD2	TRBJ2-3	few	TGTGCCAGCAGTTCCTCTAGCGGGAGGGGAGCTACGCAGTATTTT	CASSSSSGRGATQYF
TRBV24-1	NA	TRBJ2-2	many	TGTGCCACCGGAACATCGTGGACAGACAACACCGGGGAGCTGTTTTTT	CATGTSWTDNTGELFF
TRBV7-9	TRBD1	TRBJ1-1	few	TGTGCCAGCAGCTCGCCGGGGCGGGCAGTACCCCAGGGGGTTAATTCTGAAGCTTTCTTT	CASSSPGRAVPQGVNSEAFF
TRBV2	TRBD1	TRBJ2-5	NA	TGTGCCAGCAGTGAGAACAGGGGGTCTCAAGAGACCCAGTACTTC	CASSENRGSQETQYF
TRBV11-2	NA	TRBJ1-2	few	TGTGCCAGCAGCTTACCCTATTGGGGGAGGGATGGCTACACCTTC	CASSLPYWGRDGYTF
TRBV3-1	NA	TRBJ2-5	few	TGTGCCAGCAGCCCACGCACCGTGATGGAGACCCAGTACTTC	CASSPRTVMETQYF
TRBV7-3	NA	TRBJ2-7	few	TGTGCCAGCAGCTTAACCCTGGCAGGGCATGTGGAGCAGTACTTC	CASSLTLAGHVEQYF
TRBV9	NA	TRBJ2-2	NA	TGTGCCAGCAGCGCAAGGACCGACTCCGGGGAGCTGTTTTTT	CASSARTDSGELFF
TRBV6-6	NA	TRBJ1-4	many	TGTGCCAGCAGTTACAGTGGCCAAGAAAAACTGTTTTTT	CASSYSGQEKLFF
TRBV30	NA	TRBJ1-3	NA	TGTGCCTGGAGTGGGTCGGTCTCTGGAAACACCATATATTTT	CAWSGSVSGNTIYF
TRBV6-1	NA	TRBJ2-7	NA	TGTGCCAGCAGTGTCGTCCGGGGAGTAAACGAGCAGTACTTC	CASSVVRGVNEQYF
TRBV30	NA	TRBJ2-7	once	TGTGCCTGGAGTGTATCCCGAGCAGTCGAGCAGTACTTC	CAWSVSRAVEQYF
TRBV19	TRBD2	TRBJ2-2	NA	TGTGCCAGTAGTAGCGGGAGGTACACCGGGGAGCTGTTTTTT	CASSSGRYTGELFF